The rows below give T cell receptor beta chains drawn from one sample of a study of blood T cell repertoires in COVID-19. Assay: immunoSEQ multiplex PCR; the TCRdb copy retains only in-frame clones and omits some. The table has about 230,000 clones, over 75% seen once. The sample was peripheral blood. These receptors came from an elderly woman with acute or convalescent COVID-19. CDR3s include the opening cysteine and the closing phenylalanine or tryptophan.

J gene,CDR3 length,V gene,CDR3 protein
TRBJ1-4,15,TRBV18,CASSLGSSSNEKLFF
TRBJ2-2,16,TRBV18,CASSPPSAGGTGELFF
TRBJ2-2,16,TRBV7-3,CASSLRASGNTGELFF
TRBJ2-2,14,TRBV6-5,CASSYDGGTGELFF
TRBJ1-5,12,TRBV11-2,CASSPVNQPQHF
TRBJ1-5,17,TRBV23-1,CASSQSAGGCGNQPQHF
TRBJ1-6,18,TRBV7-9,CASSLSVGQGVRNSPLHF
TRBJ2-7,13,TRBV27,CATESGLNYEQYF
TRBJ2-3,15,TRBV11-2,CASSLDGTRTDTQYF
TRBJ1-2,15,TRBV6-5,CASRSTQTFNYGYTF
TRBJ1-1,11,TRBV6-1,CASSEGGVAFF
TRBJ1-4,14,TRBV5-4,CASSLRGGNEKLFF
TRBJ1-1,14,TRBV7-2,CASSFGNSNTEAFF
TRBJ2-3,15,TRBV24-1,CATASSGGSTDTQYF
TRBJ1-1,14,TRBV6-5,CASLRRDRADEAFF
TRBJ2-1,17,TRBV6-2/TRBV6-3,CASSYSGLAGGYNEQFF
TRBJ2-7,13,TRBV6-5,CASRTGQFYEQYF
TRBJ2-5,15,TRBV7-9,CASSLLTVTQETQYF
TRBJ1-3,16,TRBV2,CASSEEGLRSGNTIYF
TRBJ2-1,13,TRBV24-1,CATSEPAGDEQFF
TRBJ2-7,14,TRBV3-1/TRBV3-2,CASSHPQGAYEQYF
TRBJ2-7,14,TRBV6-2/TRBV6-3,CASSTTSAVYEQYF
TRBJ2-1,14,TRBV6-5,CASNGREGLGEQFF
TRBJ2-1,14,TRBV5-1,CASSPGLIGSEQFF
TRBJ1-1,13,TRBV6-5,CASIRTGYTEAFF
TRBJ2-1,16,TRBV7-2,CASSLLGRGSYNEQFF
TRBJ2-7,16,TRBV4-1,CASSQGRLAGAYEQYF
TRBJ2-2,18,TRBV21-1,CASSKPPLAGLRYGELFF
TRBJ1-1,15,TRBV3-1/TRBV3-2,CASSTGGVGNTEAFF
TRBJ1-2,12,TRBV7-9,CASSSGNYGYTF
TRBJ1-4,12,TRBV10-3,CAIRGTGEKLFF
TRBJ2-1,16,TRBV6-5,CASSYLGSGQGNEQFF
TRBJ2-1,14,TRBV29-1,CSVVAGKSYNEQFF
TRBJ2-3,14,TRBV5-3,CARSFRDRGLSQYF
TRBJ1-5,14,TRBV19,CASSPTGGGQPQHF
TRBJ1-5,17,TRBV19,CASSTRLASPGNQPQHF
TRBJ2-3,16,TRBV5-5,CASSLKGGTLTDTQYF
TRBJ1-6,16,TRBV2,CASSVTGTGLNGALHF